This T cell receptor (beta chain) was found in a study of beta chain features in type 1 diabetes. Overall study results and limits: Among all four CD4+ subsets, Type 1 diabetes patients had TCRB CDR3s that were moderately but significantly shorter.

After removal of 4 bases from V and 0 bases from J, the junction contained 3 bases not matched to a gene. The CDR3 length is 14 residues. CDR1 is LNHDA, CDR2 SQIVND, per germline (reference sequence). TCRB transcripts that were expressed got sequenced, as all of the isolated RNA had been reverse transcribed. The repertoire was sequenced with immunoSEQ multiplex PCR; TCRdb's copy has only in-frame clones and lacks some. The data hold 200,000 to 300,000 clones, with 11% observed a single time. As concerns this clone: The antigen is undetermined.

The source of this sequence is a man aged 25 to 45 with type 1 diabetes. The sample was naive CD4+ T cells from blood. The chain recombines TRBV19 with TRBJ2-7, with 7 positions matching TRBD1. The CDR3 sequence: CASSTGQFSYEQYF. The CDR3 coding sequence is TGTGCCAGTAGTACGGGACAGTTCTCCTACGAGCAGTACTTC.